This is a list of T cell receptor beta chains from one sample in a study of identical twins. TCRdb redid the calling of the 5' RACE reads with MiXCR, one entry per CDR3 protein. There are 750,000 to 950,000 distinct CDR3 sequences in the sample; around 12% occur only once, and under 2% lies in the top ten. These data were also filed under a second study, of yellow fever vaccine responses in identical twins.

Sequenced: PBMCs. All receptors come from a woman between 18 and 29 years old in good health. The CDR3 runs from the conserved cysteine through the conserved F or W. Each record gives: J gene, V gene, CDR3 protein.

TRBJ2-1	TRBV20-1	CSVKSRGSYNEQFF
TRBJ2-5	TRBV28	CASSLGTLQMGETQYF
TRBJ2-7	TRBV7-9	CASSEGRGTYEQYF
TRBJ2-2	TRBV12-3/TRBV12-4	CASSPPGQANTGELFF
TRBJ1-2	TRBV28	CASSPSGTTNYGYTF
TRBJ2-5	TRBV27	CASSSKRERGASGETQYF
TRBJ1-4	TRBV10-3	CATVSRWGEKLFF
TRBJ2-3	TRBV2	CAIPYDGLAGEVDTQYF
TRBJ2-2	TRBV12-3/TRBV12-4	CASSLGNIAGELFF
TRBJ2-3	TRBV11-2	CASSLGGLAGDTQYF
TRBJ2-2	TRBV28	CASSTRSDRGLAGELFF
TRBJ2-5	TRBV5-1	CASSLTAWETQYF
TRBJ2-7	TRBV7-9	CASSFSGGVYEQYF
TRBJ1-1	TRBV6-6	CASSYNPNTEAFF
TRBJ2-7	TRBV24-1	CATSVSVSDEQYF
TRBJ2-7	TRBV12-3/TRBV12-4	CASSLQTSAEQYF
TRBJ2-2	TRBV12-3/TRBV12-4	CASSFGAGVNTGELFF
TRBJ2-2	TRBV3-1	CASSQDRGLAAGELFF
TRBJ2-3	TRBV5-1	CASSLYYTSGRADTQYF
TRBJ2-5	TRBV10-3	CAIRTSGGVQETQYF
TRBJ2-1	TRBV7-8	CASSFEGTRSYNEQFF
TRBJ2-1	TRBV12-3/TRBV12-4	CASSLAPRRGLKGPRVYNEQFF
TRBJ2-2	TRBV25-1	CASSEGQTYTGELFF
TRBJ2-2	TRBV7-2	CASSSPAGARTGELFF